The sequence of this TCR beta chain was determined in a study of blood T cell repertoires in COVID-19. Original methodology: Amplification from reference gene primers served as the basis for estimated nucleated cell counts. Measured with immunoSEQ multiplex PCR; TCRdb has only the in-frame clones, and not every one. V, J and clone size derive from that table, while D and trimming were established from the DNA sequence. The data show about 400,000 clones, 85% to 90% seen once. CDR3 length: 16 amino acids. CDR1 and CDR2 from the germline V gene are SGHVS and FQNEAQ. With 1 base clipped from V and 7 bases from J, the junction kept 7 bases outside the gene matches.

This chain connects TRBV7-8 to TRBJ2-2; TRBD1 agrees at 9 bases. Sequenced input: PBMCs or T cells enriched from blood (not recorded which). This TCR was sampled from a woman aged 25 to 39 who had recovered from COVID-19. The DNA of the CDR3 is TGTGCCAGCAGCTTAGACGGCACAGGGGGCGGCGGGGAGCTGTTTTTT. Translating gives CASSLDGTGGGGELFF.